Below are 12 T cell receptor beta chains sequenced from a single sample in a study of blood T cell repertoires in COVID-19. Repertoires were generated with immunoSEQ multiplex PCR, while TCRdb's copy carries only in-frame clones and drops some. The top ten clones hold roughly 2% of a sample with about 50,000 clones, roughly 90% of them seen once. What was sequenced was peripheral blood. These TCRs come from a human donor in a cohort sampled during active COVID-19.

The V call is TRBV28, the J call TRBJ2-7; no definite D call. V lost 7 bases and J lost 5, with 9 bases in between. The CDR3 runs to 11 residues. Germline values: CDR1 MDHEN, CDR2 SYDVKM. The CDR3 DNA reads TGTGCCAGCATCTCCTTCCACGAGCAGTACTTC. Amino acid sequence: CASISFHEQYF.

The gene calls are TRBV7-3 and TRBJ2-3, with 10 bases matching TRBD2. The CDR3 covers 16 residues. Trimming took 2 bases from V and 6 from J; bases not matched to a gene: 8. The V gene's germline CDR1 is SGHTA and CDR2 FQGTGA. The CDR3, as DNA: TGTGCCAGCAGCTTATGGGCTAGCGGGAGTCCGGATACGCAGTATTTT. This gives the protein CASSLWASGSPDTQYF.

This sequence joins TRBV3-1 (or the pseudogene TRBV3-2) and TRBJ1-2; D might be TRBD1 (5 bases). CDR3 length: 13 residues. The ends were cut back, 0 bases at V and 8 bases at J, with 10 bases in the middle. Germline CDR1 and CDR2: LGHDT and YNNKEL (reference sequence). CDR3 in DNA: TGTGCCAGCAGCCAAGAGGGGCAGGGAGGCTACACCTTC. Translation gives CASSQEGQGGYTF.

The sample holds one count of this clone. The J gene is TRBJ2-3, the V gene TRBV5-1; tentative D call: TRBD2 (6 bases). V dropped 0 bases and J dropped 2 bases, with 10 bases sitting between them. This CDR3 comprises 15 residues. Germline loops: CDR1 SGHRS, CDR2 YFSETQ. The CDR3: CASSLGASVTDTQYF. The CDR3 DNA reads TGCGCCAGCAGCTTGGGGGCTAGCGTCACAGATACGCAGTATTTT.

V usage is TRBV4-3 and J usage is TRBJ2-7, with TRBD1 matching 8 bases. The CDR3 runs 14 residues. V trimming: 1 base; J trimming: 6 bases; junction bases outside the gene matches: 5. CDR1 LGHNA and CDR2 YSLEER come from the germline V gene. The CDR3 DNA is TGCGCCAGCAGCCAAGCACAGGGGGTCGGCGAGCAGTACTTC. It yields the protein CASSQAQGVGEQYF.

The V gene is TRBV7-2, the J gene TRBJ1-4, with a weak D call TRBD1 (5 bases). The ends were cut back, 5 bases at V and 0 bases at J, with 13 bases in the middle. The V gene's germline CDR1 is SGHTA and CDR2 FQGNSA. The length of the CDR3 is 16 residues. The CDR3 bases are TGTGCCAGCAGCAAGTTCCCGACAGCAACTAATGAAAAACTGTTTTTT. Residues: CASSKFPTATNEKLFF.

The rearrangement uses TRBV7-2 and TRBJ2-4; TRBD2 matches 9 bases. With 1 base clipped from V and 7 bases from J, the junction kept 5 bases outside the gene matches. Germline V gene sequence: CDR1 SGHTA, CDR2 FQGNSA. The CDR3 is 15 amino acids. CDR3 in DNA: TGTGCCAGCAGCTTAGAAGCGGGGGGAACGAACATTCAGTACTTC. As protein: CASSLEAGGTNIQYF.

The CDR3 DNA reads as TGTGCCACCAACCCATCCAGCGTCTACAATGAGCAGTTCTTC. Protein: CATNPSSVYNEQFF. The chain employs TRBV6-5 and TRBJ2-1; D uncertain. The CDR3 sequence is 14 residues long. Germline loops: CDR1 MNHEY, CDR2 SVGAGI. V lost 10 bases to trimming and J lost 3 bases, with 16 bases between them.

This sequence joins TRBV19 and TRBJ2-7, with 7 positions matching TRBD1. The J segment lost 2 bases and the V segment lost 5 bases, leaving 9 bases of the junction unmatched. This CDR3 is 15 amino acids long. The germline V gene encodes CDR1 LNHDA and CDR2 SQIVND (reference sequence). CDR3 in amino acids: CASSQWQGVTYEQYF. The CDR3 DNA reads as TGTGCCAGTAGTCAATGGCAGGGGGTGACCTACGAGCAGTACTTC.

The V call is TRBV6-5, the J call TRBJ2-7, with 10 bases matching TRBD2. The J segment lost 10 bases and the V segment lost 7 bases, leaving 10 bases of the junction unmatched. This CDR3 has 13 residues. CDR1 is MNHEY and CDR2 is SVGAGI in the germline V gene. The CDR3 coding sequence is TGTGCCAGCACCGCTTCGGCTAGCGGGAGTCAGTACTTC. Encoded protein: CASTASASGSQYF.

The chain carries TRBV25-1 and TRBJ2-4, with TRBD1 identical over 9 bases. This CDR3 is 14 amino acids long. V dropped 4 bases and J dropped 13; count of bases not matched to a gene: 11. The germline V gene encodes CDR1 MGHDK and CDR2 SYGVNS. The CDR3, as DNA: TGTGCCAGCAGTGGGACAGGGGCGAGGTTGGTCCAGTACTTC. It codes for CASSGTGARLVQYF.

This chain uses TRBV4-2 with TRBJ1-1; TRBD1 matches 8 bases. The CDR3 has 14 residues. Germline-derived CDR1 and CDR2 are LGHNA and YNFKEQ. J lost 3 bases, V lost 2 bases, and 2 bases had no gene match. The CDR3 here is CASSQTGGDTEAFF. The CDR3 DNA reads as TGTGCCAGCAGCCAAACAGGGGGTGACACTGAAGCTTTCTTT.